These T cell receptor delta chains were read from a single sample in a study of Vδ1+ human thymocytes. TCRdb re-analyzed the multiplex PCR reads via CATT. The data contain 50,000 to 75,000 delta-chain clones, roughly 16% of them singletons. The sequenced material came from Vdelta1+ gamma-delta thymocytes from the thymus. These TCRs come from a girl less than two years old who had congenital heart surgery. The CDR3 runs from the conserved cysteine through the conserved F or W. A D gene is named only where the DNA matches it firmly. Rows may omit the clone size; those that give it use once, few, many or a size class.

TRDV1,NA,TRDJ1,NA,CALGEQCDFRPYDKLIF,TGTGCTCTTGGGGAACAGTGTGACTTTCGGCCTTACGATAAACTCATCTTT
TRDV1,NA,TRDJ1,NA,CALGEPDGERVDKLIF,TGTGCTCTTGGGGAGCCGGACGGGGAAAGGGTCGATAAACTCATCTTT
TRDV1,few,TRDJ1,TRDD3,CALGEPPSYWGIGKLIF,TGCGCTCTTGGGGAACCCCCTTCGTACTGGGGGATCGGGAAACTCATCTTT
TRDV1,NA,TRDJ1,TRDD3,CALGELKGPFLQRWGIELIF,TGTGCTCTTGGGGAACTTAAGGGTCCTTTCCTACAACGCTGGGGGATTGAGCTCATCTTT
TRDV1,few,TRDJ1,TRDD3,CALGELPPTGGPYTDKLIF,TGTGCTCTTGGGGAACTCCCTCCTACTGGGGGACCGTACACCGATAAACTCATCTTT
TRDV1,few,TRDJ1,TRDD3,CALGESRLRGWGNGIDILIF,TGTGCTCTTGGGGAATCGAGGCTACGGGGATGGGGGAACGGGATCGATATACTCATCTTT
TRDV1,few,TRDJ1,TRDD3,CALGELLVLGDRSTDKLIF,TGTGCTCTTGGGGAACTTCTCGTACTGGGGGATAGATCCACCGATAAACTCATCTTT
TRDV1,few,TRDJ1,TRDD3,CALGELVLNEDTLGTGGKLIF,TGTGCTCTTGGGGAACTAGTTTTAAACGAGGATACGCTTGGGACTGGGGGTAAACTCATCTTT
TRDV1,few,TRDJ1,NA,CALGVPPPYTDKLIF,TGTGCTCTTGGGGTTCCACCCCCATACACCGATAAACTCATCTTT
TRDV1,few,TRDJ1,TRDD3,CALGEREPYIYWGRTPDKLIF,TGTGCTCTTGGGGAACGAGAACCCTACATCTACTGGGGCCGCACCCCCGATAAACTCATCTTT
TRDV1,NA,TRDJ1,TRDD3,CALGETSIWGTPTADKLIF,TGTGCTCTTGGGGAAACGTCTATCTGGGGGACCCCTACCGCCGATAAACTCATCTTT
TRAV29/DV5,many,TRDJ1,NA,CAPKWVLRPGDDDKLIF,TGTGCACCAAAGTGGGTACTAAGACCCGGGGACGACGATAAACTCATCTTT
TRDV1,NA,TRDJ1,NA,CALGELRIPDKLIF,TGTGCTCTTGGGGAACTTCGTATCCCCGATAAACTCATCTTT
TRDV2,medium-sized,TRDJ1,TRDD3,CACDAGLVLGDYTDKLIF,TGTGCCTGTGACGCCGGACTAGTACTGGGGGACTACACCGATAAACTCATCTTT
TRDV1,few,TRDJ1,NA,CALGPLHTFLYSVTGDSTDKLIF,TGTGCTCTTGGGCCCCTACACACCTTCCTCTATTCAGTTACTGGGGATTCGACCGATAAACTCATCTTT
TRDV1,few,TRDJ1,TRDD3,CALGPFFPTDTRGTDTDKLIF,TGTGCTCTTGGTCCGTTTTTCCCTACGGATACGCGGGGTACGGACACCGATAAACTCATCTTT
TRDV1,few,TRDJ1,TRDD3,CALGGSYERGTGGPDTDKLIF,TGTGCTCTTGGGGGGTCCTACGAGCGAGGTACTGGGGGTCCAGACACCGATAAACTCATCTTT
TRAV29/DV5,few,TRDJ1,TRDD3,CAASATAYWGIPSLYTDKLIF,TGTGCAGCAAGCGCAACCGCCTACTGGGGGATACCGTCCCTGTACACCGATAAACTCATCTTT
TRDV1,few,TRDJ1,NA,CALGATQKARGSYTDKLIF,TGTGCTCTTGGGGCCACCCAGAAGGCCAGGGGATCATACACCGATAAACTCATCTTT
TRDV1,NA,TRDJ1,NA,CALGERGDFWGYTDKLIF,TGTGCTCTTGGGGAACGGGGAGACTTTTGGGGATACACCGATAAACTCATCTTT
TRDV1,NA,TRDJ1,NA,CALAFPRSDKLIF,TGTGCTCTAGCTTTTCCTCGATCCGATAAACTCATCTTT
TRDV1,NA,TRDJ1,TRDD3,CALGELVVRTPLLGDTNYLHTDKLIF,TGTGCTCTTGGGGAACTAGTAGTGAGGACCCCCCTACTGGGGGATACGAACTACCTACACACCGATAAACTCATCTTT
TRDV1,few,TRDJ1,NA,CALGELDLTLDKLIF,TGTGCTCTTGGGGAACTGGACCTAACTCTAGATAAACTCATCTTT
TRDV1,NA,TRDJ1,NA,CALEAPSTGIEYTDKLIF,TGTGCTCTTGAGGCGCCTTCTACTGGGATAGAGTACACCGATAAACTCATCTTT
TRAV29/DV5,few,TRDJ1,NA,CSVLLCSNLVLGDIYDKLIF,NA
TRDV1,few,TRDJ1,NA,CALGELTVGDYTDKLIF,TGTGCTCTTGGGGAACTCACGGTTGGGGATTACACCGATAAACTCATCTTT
TRDV1,NA,TRDJ1,TRDD3,CALGEYKGLPKGLGGHSTDKLIF,TGTGCTCTTGGGGAATACAAGGGCCTCCCTAAGGGCCTGGGGGGCCACTCCACCGATAAACTCATCTTT
TRDV1,few,TRDJ1,NA,CALTFPLGPEDKLIF,TGTGCTCTTACTTTCCCACTGGGCCCCGAGGATAAACTCATCTTT
TRDV1,NA,TRDJ1,TRDD3,CALGEPPGTRVWGIQADKLIF,TGTGCTCTTGGGGAACCGCCAGGAACCCGGGTCTGGGGGATACAAGCCGATAAACTCATCTTT
TRDV1,few,TRDJ1,TRDD3,CALGELSTQVGDTGKLIF,TGTGCTCTTGGGGAACTATCCACTCAGGTAGGGGATACGGGTAAACTCATCTTT
TRDV1,NA,TRDJ1,TRDD3,CALGEFWGIRRPYTDKLIF,TGTGCTCTTGGGGAATTCTGGGGGATCCGCAGGCCTTACACCGATAAACTCATCTTT
TRDV1,NA,TRDJ1,NA,CALGEGSPKEGSQWEYKLIF,TGTGCTCTTGGGGAAGGTTCGCCTAAGGAGGGATCACAGTGGGAATATAAACTCATCTTT
TRDV2,NA,TRDJ1,NA,CACDLMYTDKLIF,TGTGCCTGTGACCTGATGTACACCGATAAACTCATCTTT